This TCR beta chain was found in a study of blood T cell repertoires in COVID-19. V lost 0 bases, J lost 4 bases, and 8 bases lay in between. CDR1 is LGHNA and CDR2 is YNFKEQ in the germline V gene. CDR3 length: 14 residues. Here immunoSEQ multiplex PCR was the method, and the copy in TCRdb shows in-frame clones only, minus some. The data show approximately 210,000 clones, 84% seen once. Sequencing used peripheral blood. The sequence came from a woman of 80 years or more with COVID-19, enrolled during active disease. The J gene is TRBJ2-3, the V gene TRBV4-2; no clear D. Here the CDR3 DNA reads TGTGCCAGCAGCCAAGATCCCCGGGCAGATACGCAGTATTTT. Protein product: CASSQDPRADTQYF.